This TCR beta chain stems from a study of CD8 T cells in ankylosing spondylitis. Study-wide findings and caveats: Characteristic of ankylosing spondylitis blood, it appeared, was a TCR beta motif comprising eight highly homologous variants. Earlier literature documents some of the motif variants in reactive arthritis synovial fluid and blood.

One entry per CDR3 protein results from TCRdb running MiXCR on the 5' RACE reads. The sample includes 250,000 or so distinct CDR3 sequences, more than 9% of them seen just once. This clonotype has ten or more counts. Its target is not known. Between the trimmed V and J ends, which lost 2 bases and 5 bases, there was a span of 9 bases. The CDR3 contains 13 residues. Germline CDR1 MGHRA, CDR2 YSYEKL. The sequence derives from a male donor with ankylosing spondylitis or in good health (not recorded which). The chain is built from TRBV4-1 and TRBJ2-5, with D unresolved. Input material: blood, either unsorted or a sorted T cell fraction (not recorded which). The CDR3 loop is CASSQLVMETQYF. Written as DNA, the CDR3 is TGCGCCAGCAGCCAATTAGTAATGGAGACCCAGTACTTC.